These T cell receptor beta chains were read from a single sample in a study of cytomegalovirus exposure and HLA in healthy donors. The data were produced by immunoSEQ multiplex PCR, yet TCRdb's version contains in-frame clones alone and is incomplete. This table has 140,000 or so clones, roughly 82% appearing once. The sequencing input was PBMCs. The receptors were sampled from a male donor in good health and CMV-seronegative. CDR3s include the opening cysteine and the closing phenylalanine or tryptophan. The D gene is left open where the match is weak. Size values are once, few and many counts, or a class for expanded clones, and some rows have none.

j_call d_call v_call clone_size cdr3_aa cdr3_nt
TRBJ1-1 - TRBV2 - CASSKDRVNTEAFF TGTGCCAGCAGCAAAGACAGAGTGAACACTGAAGCTTTCTTT
TRBJ2-6 TRBD2 TRBV27 - CASSFSGGVSSGANVLTF TGTGCCAGCAGTTTTAGTGGGGGGGTTAGCTCTGGGGCCAACGTCCTGACTTTC
TRBJ2-7 TRBD1 TRBV4-1 - CASRETGTGLYEQYF TGCGCCAGCAGAGAGACGGGGACAGGGCTATACGAGCAGTACTTC
TRBJ2-1 TRBD2 TRBV7-9 once CASSSSGTSGKSSYNEQFF TGTGCCAGCAGCTCCTCCGGGACTAGCGGAAAGAGCTCCTACAATGAGCAGTTCTTC
TRBJ2-6 - TRBV11-2 - CASSLDRAGASKGANVLTF TGTGCCAGCAGCTTAGATAGGGCAGGGGCTAGTAAGGGGGCCAACGTCCTGACTTTC
TRBJ2-1 TRBD2 TRBV30 - CAWSPGLDNEQFF TGTGCCTGGAGTCCGGGACTAGACAATGAGCAGTTCTTC
TRBJ2-1 TRBD1 TRBV19 few CASSITGTGVNEQFF TGTGCCAGTAGTATAACCGGGACAGGGGTCAATGAGCAGTTCTTC
TRBJ2-2 - TRBV7-9 - CASSLPGTGELFF TGTGCCAGCAGCCTACCCGGCACCGGGGAGCTGTTTTTT
TRBJ1-4 - TRBV14 once CASSQGGYNEKLFF TGTGCCAGCAGCCAAGGCGGTTATAATGAAAAACTGTTTTTT
TRBJ1-1 - TRBV4-1 - CASSLMAGQRTEAFF TGCGCCAGCAGCCTCATGGCAGGCCAAAGGACTGAAGCTTTCTTT
TRBJ1-1 - TRBV27 - CASSFSPDRNTEAFF TGTGCCAGCAGTTTCTCCCCGGACAGGAACACTGAAGCTTTCTTT
TRBJ2-5 TRBD1 TRBV19 - CASSPQGGETQYF TGTGCCAGTAGCCCACAGGGGGGAGAGACCCAGTACTTC
TRBJ2-7 - TRBV7-2 - CASSWGGPYEQYF TGTGCCAGCAGCTGGGGGGGGCCCTACGAGCAGTACTTC
TRBJ1-2 TRBD1 TRBV27 - CASQDRESYGYTF TGTGCCAGCCAGGACAGGGAGTCCTATGGCTACACCTTC